Sequencing of this T cell receptor (beta chain) was carried out in a study of molecular identifiers for immune sequencing clone quantification. Study background: The replicates split RNA from approximately 20,000 or 100,000 naive CD8 cells five ways and sequenced four.

Making the bulk TCR libraries relied on previously described methods and listed TCR primers. TCRdb reanalysed the PCR reads using MiXCR and keeps one entry per CDR3 protein. Here the sample spans some 580,000 distinct CDR3 sequences, 25% being singletons. Input for naive CD8 libraries was roughly 20,000 to 1,000,000 sorted cells; the RNA fraction used was 10%, 30% or 50%. The CDR3 length is 16 residues. The V gene end was trimmed by 3 bases and the J gene end by 3 bases; junction bases not matched to a gene: 5. Germline lookup yields CDR1 SGHNT and CDR2 YYREEE (reference sequence). Specimen: naive CD8+ T cells from blood, with Jurkat cell RNA spiked in. Subset described: FACS-sorted CD8+CD4-CCR7+CD45RA+ naive T cells. This clonotype was sampled from a human donor in good health. Some libraries in this study had Jurkat cell RNA spiked in. The chain links TRBV5-4 to TRBJ2-7; TRBD2 matches at 14 bases. For the CDR3, the DNA is TGTGCCAGCAGCTCCGGGACTAGCGGGAGTCGCTACGAGCAGTACTTC. Translating gives CASSSGTSGSRYEQYF.